This T cell receptor beta chain was captured by sequencing in a study of monozygotic twins with cystic fibrosis. Findings and limits, study-wide: Unrelated CF individuals shared fewer identical clonotypes than monozygotic CF twins. Low clonality (median around 0.0095) suggested a mostly naive repertoire.

Germline assignment: CDR1 MGHRA and CDR2 YSYEKL. This CDR3 region has 15 residues. The ends lost 2 bases at V and 2 bases at J; junction bases unmatched: 4. Turning to this clone: What it binds is not known.

Using immunoSEQ multiplex PCR, the repertoire was profiled, and TCRdb retains in-frame clones only, with some absent. The data contain 11,000 or so clones, around 97% of them singletons. V usage is TRBV4-1 and J usage is TRBJ1-2, with 8 bases matching TRBD1. This TCR came from a boy aged 5-17 years with cystic fibrosis. Specimen: blood. This CDR3 reads CASSQRTGQNYGYTF. CDR3 DNA: TGCGCCAGCAGCCAACGGACAGGGCAGAACTATGGCTACACCTTC.